These 27 T cell receptor beta chains were all obtained from the same sample, sequenced in a study of T cell responses to AZD1222 COVID-19 vaccine (dated by TCRdb to the early 2020s). The sample's time point label, decoded: baseline before first vaccination. Libraries were prepared through the immunoSEQ multiplex PCR assay. Here the immuneACCESS table is served through TCRdb, limited to in-frame sequences with V and J called. Missing clones are a known gap in these copies; in checked studies unresolved V genes cover under half, and the rest lacks a known reason. For this sample there are approximately 190,000 clones; almost 95% appear just once. Jointly, the top ten make up 9.2% of the sample. The specimen comprised peripheral blood, sampled on day 0 of AZD1222 vaccination. The receptors were sampled from an adult in good health.

The gene calls are TRBV27 and TRBJ2-7; no reliable D call. With 5 bases removed from V and 1 base from J, the gap between germline ends came to 9 bases. This CDR3 region has 13 residues. Germline V gives CDR1 MNHEY, CDR2 SMNVEV (reference sequence). CDR3 sequence (DNA): TGTGCCAGCAGTCCACTGGGTTCCTACGAGCAGTACTTC. Protein product: CASSPLGSYEQYF.

The chain joins TRBV4-2 to TRBJ1-1, with D tentatively TRBD1 (5 bases). The CDR3 length is 19 residues. V gave up 3 bases and J gave up 1 base, with 24 bases separating them. Germline V gives CDR1 LGHNA, CDR2 YNFKEQ. The CDR3, as DNA: TGTGCCAGCAGCCATCCCGATCCCTCCCAGAGACAGTCGAACACTGAAGCTTTCTTT. It specifies CASSHPDPSQRQSNTEAFF.

This chain joins TRBV5-1 and TRBJ2-1; D gene ambiguous. The germline V gene has CDR1 SGHRS and CDR2 YFSETQ. This CDR3 has 14 amino acids. Trimming shortened V by 0 bases and J by 2 bases, and 6 bases separated the two germline ends. CDR3 region: CASSLDTTYNEQFF. CDR3 in DNA: TGCGCCAGCAGCTTGGATACAACCTACAATGAGCAGTTCTTC. Full variable domain (remainder filled in from reference TRBV5-1 and TRBJ2-1): KAGVTQTPRYLIKTRGQQVTLSCSPISGHRSVSWYQQTPGQGLQFLFEYFSETQRNKGNFPGRFSGRQFSNSRSEMNVSTLELGDSALYLCASSLDTTYNEQFFGPGTRLTVL.

The CDR3 DNA follows: TGTGCCAGCAGTGAGAAAGCGGGAGGGGCAGATACGCAGTATTTT. Its translation is CASSEKAGGADTQYF. The chain carries TRBV6-1 and TRBJ2-3; TRBD2 aligns across 10 bases. This CDR3 is 15 amino acids long. J was trimmed by 4 bases and V by 3 bases; bases with no gene match: 4. The germline V gene encodes CDR1 MNHNS and CDR2 SASEGT.

The chain combines TRBV28 with TRBJ2-7, with 9 bases fitting TRBD2. Germline CDR1 reads MDHEN; CDR2 reads SYDVKM. The CDR3 sequence is 15 residues long. After removal of 3 bases from V and 3 bases from J, the junction contained 6 bases not matched to a gene. The CDR3 DNA reads as TGTGCCAGCAGTTTTCCAGCGGGAGGACTCTACGAGCAGTACTTC. Protein sequence: CASSFPAGGLYEQYF.

The rearrangement links TRBV5-1 to TRBJ1-1; a possible D gene is TRBD1 (5 bases). The V end was cut by 4 bases, the J end by 2 bases, with 15 bases between. From germline, CDR1 is SGHRS and CDR2 YFSETQ. The CDR3 is 15 residues long. CDR3 sequence: CASSTGAGINTEAFF. CDR3 DNA: TGCGCCAGCAGCACCGGGGCAGGGATTAACACTGAAGCTTTCTTT.

This sequence joins TRBV19 and TRBJ2-5; 15 bases are a match to TRBD2. Trimming removed 1 base from V and 7 bases from J; junction bases left unmatched: 1. Germline V CDR1 and CDR2: LNHDA, SQIVND (reference sequence). This CDR3 is 15 amino acids long. The CDR3 DNA is TGTGCCAGTAGTATAGGGGGACTAGCGGGAGGGACCCAGTACTTC. It encodes CASSIGGLAGGTQYF.

The sample holds one count of this clone. The same CDR3 is also encoded by other DNA sequences in this sample. This chain links TRBV19 with TRBJ1-5; no reliable D call. The CDR3 totals 12 residues. Deletions cut 4 bases from V and 7 bases from J, with 8 bases between. Germline lookup yields CDR1 LNHDA and CDR2 SQIVND (reference sequence). The CDR3 region has the DNA TGTGCCAGTAGTACCTTTGGCCAGCCCCAGCATTTT. It encodes CASSTFGQPQHF.

The J gene is TRBJ1-2, the V gene TRBV5-1, with D possibly being TRBD1 (6 bases). Germline lookup yields CDR1 SGHRS and CDR2 YFSETQ. V was cut by 1 base and J by 8 bases, with 18 bases left in between. This CDR3 comprises 15 residues. The CDR3 is CASSLTGLIVSGYTF. CDR3 coding DNA: TGCGCCAGCAGCTTGACAGGGCTAATCGTGAGCGGCTACACCTTC. Using reference TRBV5-1 and TRBJ1-2 for the parts outside the CDR3, the full variable domain is KAGVTQTPRYLIKTRGQQVTLSCSPISGHRSVSWYQQTPGQGLQFLFEYFSETQRNKGNFPGRFSGRQFSNSRSEMNVSTLELGDSALYLCASSLTGLIVSGYTFGSGTRLTVV.

This clone was counted a single time. The V and J genes are TRBV3-1 (or the pseudogene TRBV3-2) and TRBJ2-5, with 11 bases matching TRBD2. The CDR3 is made up of 15 amino acids. The V and J ends lost 3 bases and 5 bases, in that order; junction bases with no gene match: 5. Germline loops: CDR1 LGHDT, CDR2 YNNKEL (reference sequence). The CDR3 region is CASSQGLAEGETQYF. In nucleotides, the CDR3 is TGTGCCAGCAGCCAGGGACTAGCGGAGGGGGAGACCCAGTACTTC.

The V call is TRBV30, the J call TRBJ2-1, with 8 positions matching TRBD1. The CDR3 has 13 amino acids. Germline CDR1 reads GTSNPN; CDR2 reads SVGIG (reference sequence). Trimming removed 0 bases from V and 10 bases from J; junction bases left unmatched: 5. The CDR3 loop reads CAWSVQGAGEQFF. The CDR3 bases are TGTGCCTGGAGTGTTCAGGGGGCTGGGGAGCAGTTCTTC.

This chain joins TRBV5-1 and TRBJ2-7; TRBD1 matches at 10 bases. V lost 3 bases and J lost 1; bases outside the gene matches: 10. Germline CDR1 SGHRS, CDR2 YFSETQ. The CDR3 runs 17 residues. The CDR3 sequence: CASSSNVVGQGSYEQYF. In DNA form, the CDR3 reads TGCGCCAGCAGCTCCAATGTGGTGGGACAGGGGTCCTACGAGCAGTACTTC. The full variable domain, completed using reference TRBV5-1 and TRBJ2-7, is KAGVTQTPRYLIKTRGQQVTLSCSPISGHRSVSWYQQTPGQGLQFLFEYFSETQRNKGNFPGRFSGRQFSNSRSEMNVSTLELGDSALYLCASSSNVVGQGSYEQYFGPGTRLTVT.

V usage is TRBV28 and J usage is TRBJ1-3; D is perhaps TRBD1 (6 bases). The CDR3 has 16 amino acids. In germline, CDR1 is MDHEN, CDR2 SYDVKM. The V gene lost 6 bases and the J gene lost 2 bases, with 17 bases spanning the gap. CDR3 loop: CASSILGQQPGNTIYF. CDR3 sequence (DNA): TGTGCCAGCAGCATACTCGGACAGCAGCCTGGAAACACCATATATTTT.

The sample holds one count of this clone. This rearrangement joins TRBV7-9 to TRBJ2-7, with a weak D call TRBD2 (5 bases). The V and J ends lost 3 bases and 1 base respectively, with 13 bases between them. This CDR3 has 15 amino acids. CDR1 and CDR2 (germline): SEHNR, FQNEAQ (reference sequence). This chain's CDR3 is CASSFISTKSYEQYF. CDR3 nucleotides: TGTGCCAGCAGCTTCATTTCGACTAAGTCCTACGAGCAGTACTTC.

CDR3 protein: CASSLSNEAFF. The CDR3 DNA reads TGTGCCAGCAGTTTATCCAACGAAGCTTTCTTT. The chain carries TRBV28 and TRBJ1-1; D unclear. The CDR3 extends over 11 amino acids. V lost 1 base, J lost 8 bases, and 5 bases lay in between. From germline, CDR1 is MDHEN and CDR2 SYDVKM.

This chain links TRBV11-1 with TRBJ2-7; 7 bases agree with TRBD1. V shed 0 bases, J shed 2 bases, and the junction held 4 bases outside the gene matches. The length of the CDR3 is 15 residues. The germline CDR1 and CDR2 sequences are SGHAT and FQDESV (reference sequence). In DNA form, the CDR3 reads TGTGCCAGCAGCTTAGCGGGACAGCTAACCTACGAGCAGTACTTC. This codes for CASSLAGQLTYEQYF.

The rearrangement joins TRBV5-1 to TRBJ2-7, with 7 bases aligning to TRBD2. Germline V CDR1 and CDR2: SGHRS, YFSETQ. The CDR3 is made up of 17 amino acids. Losses at the gene ends were 0 bases for V and 6 bases for J; bases not matched to a gene: 15. In nucleotides, the CDR3 is TGCGCCAGCAGCTTGGGCGGTAGCGGAGGGCGGGGGACCGAGCAGTACTTC. Residues: CASSLGGSGGRGTEQYF.

The chain employs TRBV11-2 and TRBJ1-1; D perhaps matches TRBD1 (5 bases). This CDR3 has 13 amino acids. V dropped 1 base and J dropped 6 bases, with 9 bases sitting between them. Per the germline V gene, CDR1 is SGHAT and CDR2 is FQNNGV. The CDR3 region is CASSLGVGAEAFF. Written as DNA, the CDR3 is TGTGCCAGCAGCTTAGGGGTGGGGGCTGAAGCTTTCTTT. Based on the CDR3 plus reference TRBV11-2 and TRBJ1-1, the full variable domain is EAGVAQSPRYKIIEKRQSVAFWCNPISGHATLYWYQQILGQGPKLLIQFQNNGVVDDSQLPKDRFSAERLKGVDSTLKIQPAKLEDSAVYLCASSLGVGAEAFFGQGTRLTVV.

This CDR3 reads CASSHLPGLAGGAYNEQFF. CDR3 nucleotide sequence: TGTGCCAGCAGCCACCTTCCGGGACTAGCGGGAGGAGCCTACAATGAGCAGTTCTTC. V gene TRBV3-1 (or the pseudogene TRBV3-2) combines with J gene TRBJ2-1; 15 bases are shared with TRBD2. The CDR3 is 19 amino acids. Losses at the gene ends were 3 bases for V and 2 bases for J; bases not matched to a gene: 8. Germline assignment: CDR1 LGHDT and CDR2 YNNKEL (reference sequence).

V is TRBV6-4 and J is TRBJ2-5; no clear D. The CDR3 runs 16 residues. Trimming pared 2 bases from V and 1 base from J, leaving 14 bases between. Germline V lookup: CDR1 MRHNA, CDR2 SNTAGT. The CDR3 DNA reads as TGTGCCAGCAGTGACACCCGGAGTCCCATCCAAGAGACCCAGTACTTC. It is translated as CASSDTRSPIQETQYF.

DNA for the CDR3: TGCGCCAGCAGCTTGAAAGGACAGGTAACCTACGAGCAGTACTTC. Translation: CASSLKGQVTYEQYF. The rearrangement links TRBV5-1 to TRBJ2-7, with 7 bases matching TRBD1. Per germline, CDR1 SGHRS and CDR2 YFSETQ. V shed 1 base, J shed 2 bases, and the junction held 6 bases outside the gene matches. This CDR3 is 15 amino acids long.

The rearrangement links TRBV5-8 to TRBJ1-1, with a possible D match to TRBD1 (5 bases). The CDR3 is 16 residues long. V gave up 1 base and J gave up 0 bases, with 13 bases separating them. Per germline, CDR1 SGHTS and CDR2 YDEGEE. CDR3 coding DNA: TGTGCCAGCAGCTTGAAGGGGTACCTAATGAACACTGAAGCTTTCTTT. Protein sequence: CASSLKGYLMNTEAFF.

This chain connects TRBV7-9 to TRBJ2-1; 7 positions agree with TRBD2. Germline CDR1 SEHNR, CDR2 FQNEAQ (reference sequence). The CDR3 runs 13 residues. Losses at the gene ends were 5 bases for V and 4 bases for J; bases not matched to a gene: 2. The CDR3 loop reads CASSRLAYNEQFF. CDR3 in DNA: TGTGCCAGCAGCCGACTAGCATACAATGAGCAGTTCTTC.

The rearrangement joins TRBV10-2 to TRBJ1-1, with D possibly matching TRBD1 (5 bases). The CDR3 extends over 13 amino acids. V lost 8 bases and J 4 bases, leaving 14 bases between the germline ends. Germline lookup yields CDR1 WSHSY and CDR2 SAAADI. CDR3 coding DNA: TGCGCCAGCGGGGTGGGGGTTGCCACTGAAGCTTTCTTT. It codes for CASGVGVATEAFF.

The chain recombines TRBV4-1 with TRBJ1-5, with a possible D match to TRBD1 (5 bases). The CDR3 sequence is 14 residues long. The germline V gene encodes CDR1 MGHRA and CDR2 YSYEKL. The V and J ends lost 0 bases and 7 bases respectively, with 10 bases between them. CDR3 sequence (DNA): TGCGCCAGCAGCCAAGAGCGGGGCTGGCAGCCCCAGCATTTT. It is translated as CASSQERGWQPQHF.

The genes are TRBV10-3 and TRBJ1-1; 12 nucleotides align to TRBD1. CDR3 length equals 15 residues. The ends lost 3 bases at V and 5 bases at J; junction bases unmatched: 4. CDR1 and CDR2 (germline): ENHRY, SYGVKD. CDR3 in amino acids: CAISDWDRGHTEAFF. Here the CDR3 DNA reads TGTGCCATCAGTGATTGGGACAGGGGGCATACTGAAGCTTTCTTT.

V and J are TRBV5-1 and TRBJ2-7; 11 bases match TRBD2. Germline CDR1 reads SGHRS; CDR2 reads YFSETQ. The CDR3 is 15 residues long. V trimming: 4 bases; J trimming: 2 bases; junction bases outside the gene matches: 5. The CDR3 region has the DNA TGCGCCAGCAGCCCGGGACTAGCGGCCCCCTACGAGCAGTACTTC. Translating it yields CASSPGLAAPYEQYF.